What follows are 25 T cell receptor beta chains derived from one specimen sequenced in a study of identical twins. One entry per CDR3 protein results from TCRdb running MiXCR on the 5' RACE reads. Of roughly 570,000 distinct CDR3 sequences in the sample, more than 9% were seen once. This sample also belongs to another study, concerning yellow fever vaccine responses in identical twins.

The sample was PBMCs. The receptors shown here come from a woman aged 18-29 years in good health.

The table lists this clonotype with a few counts. The genes are TRBV5-6 and TRBJ2-2; a possible D gene is TRBD1 (5 bases). The germline V gene has CDR1 SGHDT and CDR2 YYEEEE. Between the trimmed V and J ends, which lost 0 bases and 0 bases, there was a span of 12 bases. There are 17 residues in the CDR3. The CDR3 nucleotides are TGTGCCAGCAGCTTGGTTGGGCAGGGCCCGAACACCGGGGAGCTGTTTTTT. Protein sequence: CASSLVGQGPNTGELFF.

CDR3 region: CASSEGPTSYEQYF. CDR3 DNA sequence: TGTGCCAGCAGTGAGGGACCGACCTCCTACGAGCAGTACTTC. The rearrangement joins TRBV6-4 to TRBJ2-7; D is possibly TRBD1 or TRBD2 (5 bases each). There are 14 residues in the CDR3. Trimming removed 3 bases at V and 0 bases at J, with 9 bases between. Germline lookup yields CDR1 MRHNA and CDR2 SNTAGT.

V and J are TRBV7-9 and TRBJ2-1; D remains ambiguous. The CDR3 totals 10 residues. Germline lookup yields CDR1 SEHNR and CDR2 FQNEAQ (reference sequence). V was cut by 7 bases and J by 5 bases, with 3 bases left in between. CDR3: CASTNNEQFF. Written as DNA, the CDR3 is TGTGCCAGCACAAACAATGAGCAGTTCTTC.

This clonotype has a count of ten or more. The gene calls are TRBV5-1 and TRBJ2-7; TRBD2 is a possible D gene (6 bases). CDR3 length: 16 amino acids. From germline, CDR1 is SGHRS and CDR2 YFSETQ. The CDR3 reads CVVAKKTSGQSYEQYF. The CDR3 DNA is TGCGTAGTTGCAAAAAAAACAAGCGGGCAGTCCTACGAGCAGTACTTC.

This clonotype was observed a few times. The chain joins TRBV28 to TRBJ2-7, with TRBD2 matching over 9 bases. CDR1 MDHEN and CDR2 SYDVKM come from the germline V gene. The CDR3 sequence is 15 residues long. The trim removed 1 base at V and 4 bases at J, leaving 5 bases unmatched. DNA of the CDR3: TGTGCCAGCAGTTTATCCGGACTAGCGAAGTACGAGCAGTACTTC. Amino acids: CASSLSGLAKYEQYF.

The CDR3 protein is CASSFLLAGDADTQYF. CDR3 DNA sequence: TGTGCCAGCAGTTTTTTACTAGCGGGAGACGCAGATACGCAGTATTTT. V usage is TRBV28 and J usage is TRBJ2-3; 11 bases line up with TRBD2. The V segment lost 3 bases and the J segment 4 bases; nucleotides outside the gene matches: 6. In germline, CDR1 is MDHEN, CDR2 SYDVKM. CDR3 length: 16 amino acids.

This chain joins TRBV20-1 and TRBJ2-5; D is perhaps TRBD2 (6 bases). Germline V gene sequence: CDR1 DFQATT, CDR2 SNEGSKA (reference sequence). V dropped 6 bases and J dropped 2 bases, with 16 bases sitting between them. The CDR3 length is 14 residues. CDR3: CSAGPDYLQETQYF. The CDR3 bases are TGCAGTGCGGGTCCGGACTACCTACAAGAGACCCAGTACTTC.

Many counts were recorded for this clonotype. The rearrangement links TRBV24-1 to TRBJ2-1, with D unresolved. V was pared by 2 bases and J by 9 bases, with 13 bases between. This CDR3 contains 14 residues. Germline CDR1 and CDR2: KGHDR and SFDVKD. DNA for the CDR3: TGTGCCACCAGTGATTACAGATTTTCGGTTGAGCAGTTCTTC. Its translation: CATSDYRFSVEQFF.

This chain connects TRBV12-3 or TRBV12-4 to TRBJ2-6; no clear D gene. V lost 7 bases and J lost 3, with 13 bases in between. The CDR3 extends over 15 amino acids. The CDR3 nucleotides read TGTGCCAGCACCACTTGGGGTGTTGGGGCCAACGTCCTGACTTTC. Protein: CASTTWGVGANVLTF.

This clonotype has at least ten counts. The chain links TRBV7-6 to TRBJ2-3; 11 bases fit TRBD2. There are 18 residues in the CDR3. Germline CDR1 is SGHVS and CDR2 is FNYEAQ. With V trimmed by 4 bases and J by 4 bases, 13 bases remained unmatched. The CDR3 region is CASSSRLAGFLIPDTQYF. The CDR3, as DNA: TGTGCCAGCAGCTCCAGACTAGCGGGATTTTTAATTCCAGATACGCAGTATTTT.

The V and J genes are TRBV12-3 or TRBV12-4 and TRBJ1-4, with D unresolved. The CDR3 is 17 residues long. Trimming took off 5 bases at V and 2 bases at J, with 18 bases between the two ends. The CDR3 nucleotides are TGTGCCAGCAGTCACATAGAGGTTATTGGGACTAATGAAAAACTGTTTTTT. This sequence encodes CASSHIEVIGTNEKLFF.

This clonotype was seen more than once but under ten times. The chain couples TRBV5-6 to TRBJ2-7; D is uncertain. The CDR3 has 13 residues. Germline V gene lookup returns CDR1 SGHDT and CDR2 YYEEEE. V lost 1 base and J lost 6, with 11 bases in between. The DNA for the CDR3 is TGTGCCAGCAGCTTGTGGTTATGGGCCGAGCAGTACTTC. Its protein product is CASSLWLWAEQYF.

Of note for this clonotype: An end of the junction differs from the germline gene, which may be a read error. The chain carries TRBV12-3 or TRBV12-4 and TRBJ2-1; D might be TRBD2 (5 bases). This CDR3 is built from 10 residues. The CDR3 DNA is TGTGCCAGCAGTTCGAGACTACTCGACTTC. Protein product: CASSSRLLDF.

This clonotype has just a few counts. The chain combines TRBV7-9 with TRBJ1-1; no clear D. Germline V gene sequence: CDR1 SEHNR, CDR2 FQNEAQ (reference sequence). The V gene lost 3 bases and the J gene lost 3 bases, with 11 bases spanning the gap. The CDR3 is 14 amino acids. The DNA of the CDR3 is TGTGCCAGCAGCTTGCCAGGAAAGTACACTGAAGCTTTCTTT. This sequence encodes CASSLPGKYTEAFF.

V and J are TRBV2 and TRBJ2-3, with 8 positions matching TRBD1. The CDR3 has 12 residues. Germline CDR1 and CDR2: SNHLY and FYNNEI. The V and J ends lost 10 bases and 4 bases, in that order; junction bases with no gene match: 4. The CDR3 sequence: CATSGGADTQYF. The CDR3 nucleotides are TGTGCCACCTCAGGGGGCGCAGATACGCAGTATTTT. The variable domain in full, with the rest retrieved from reference TRBV2 and TRBJ2-3, is EPEVTQTPSHQVTQMGQEVILRCVPISNHLYFYWYRQILGQKVEFLVSFYNNEISEKSEIFDDQFSVERPDGSNFTLKIRSTKLEDSAMYFCATSGGADTQYFGPGTRLTVL.

This clonotype appeared many times. The chain has TRBV12-3 or TRBV12-4 and TRBJ1-6; D not resolved. Deletions cut 3 bases from V and 5 bases from J, with 11 bases between. The length of the CDR3 is 15 residues. CDR3 sequence (DNA): TGTGCCAGCAGTTTCGGAAGCGTCAATAATTCACCCCTCCACTTT. This gives the protein CASSFGSVNNSPLHF.

This chain joins TRBV20-1 and TRBJ2-7; D not certain. In germline, CDR1 is DFQATT, CDR2 SNEGSKA (reference sequence). There are 14 residues in the CDR3. V dropped 6 bases and J dropped 0 bases, with 15 bases sitting between them. The CDR3 DNA reads as TGCAGTGCGGTAAGAGACGGGTTCTCCTACGAGCAGTACTTC. Translation: CSAVRDGFSYEQYF.

A few counts support this clonotype. This chain connects TRBV14 to TRBJ2-3; 8 bases line up with TRBD1. Germline-derived CDR1 and CDR2 are SGHDN and FVKESK. The junction had 8 bases not matched to a gene; V was cut back by 4 bases and J by 2 bases. This CDR3 contains 16 residues. In nucleotides, the CDR3 is TGTGCCAGCAGCCGAATGGGACAGGCCTCCACAGATACGCAGTATTTT. Its translation is CASSRMGQASTDTQYF.

This chain connects TRBV9 to TRBJ2-3; D not certain. This CDR3 spans 13 amino acids. V lost 0 bases, J lost 6 bases, and 8 bases lay in between. Germline V lookup: CDR1 SGDLS, CDR2 YYNGEE. CDR3 nucleotides: TGTGCCAGCAGCGTAGCAGTTGTCGATACGCAGTATTTT. As protein: CASSVAVVDTQYF.

This clonotype has ten or more counts. This chain connects TRBV29-1 to TRBJ2-1; 9 nucleotides line up with TRBD2. Germline lookup yields CDR1 SQVTM and CDR2 ANQGSEA. V shed 4 bases, J shed 5 bases, and the junction held 6 bases outside the gene matches. CDR3 length: 14 amino acids. Written as DNA, the CDR3 is TGCAGCGTTGTCGGTCTAGCGGGACACAATGAGCAGTTCTTC. It translates to CSVVGLAGHNEQFF.

The J gene is TRBJ2-2, the V gene TRBV6-2 or TRBV6-3; 8 nucleotides line up with TRBD1. The V and J ends lost 7 bases and 3 bases, in that order; junction bases with no gene match: 4. The length of the CDR3 is 14 residues. Looked up from germline, CDR1 is MNHEY and CDR2 is SVGEGT. CDR3 sequence reads: CASTDRVYTGELFF. CDR3 coding DNA: TGTGCCAGCACGGACAGGGTTTACACCGGGGAGCTGTTTTTT.

This clonotype was detected a few times. J is TRBJ1-5 and V is TRBV29-1, with D uncertain. Per germline, CDR1 SQVTM and CDR2 ANQGSEA. V lost 5 bases and J 0 bases, leaving 17 bases between the germline ends. The CDR3 runs to 16 residues. The CDR3 DNA sequence: TGCAGCGTTAAAGGCTCAGATCTTCATAGCAATCAGCCCCAGCATTTT. Translation gives CSVKGSDLHSNQPQHF.

This sequence joins TRBV6-1 and TRBJ1-4; TRBD1 matches at 7 bases. Trimming removed 8 bases from V and 10 bases from J; junction bases left unmatched: 10. Germline values: CDR1 MNHNS, CDR2 SASEGT. The CDR3 contains 13 residues. The CDR3 region has the DNA TGTGCCAGCGAGAACAGGGGTTTCGGAAAACTGTTTTTT. It is translated as CASENRGFGKLFF.

This clonotype was seen many times. This chain uses TRBV3-1 with TRBJ2-1; no clear D gene. This CDR3 is built from 12 residues. With 1 base removed from V and 6 bases from J, the gap between germline ends came to 4 bases. Germline V CDR1 and CDR2: LGHDT, YNNKEL (reference sequence). This CDR3 is CASSQVLNEQFF. CDR3 DNA: TGTGCCAGCAGCCAAGTTCTCAATGAGCAGTTCTTC.

This clonotype was found a few times. This chain uses TRBV27 with TRBJ2-7; D is unclear. V was trimmed by 3 bases and J by 5 bases, leaving 17 bases between them. The CDR3 runs 15 residues. Germline CDR1 reads MNHEY; CDR2 reads SMNVEV (reference sequence). The chain's CDR3 is CASSLRSGSTHEQYF. Written as DNA, the CDR3 is TGTGCCAGCAGTTTGCGCTCGGGCTCCACACACGAGCAGTACTTC.